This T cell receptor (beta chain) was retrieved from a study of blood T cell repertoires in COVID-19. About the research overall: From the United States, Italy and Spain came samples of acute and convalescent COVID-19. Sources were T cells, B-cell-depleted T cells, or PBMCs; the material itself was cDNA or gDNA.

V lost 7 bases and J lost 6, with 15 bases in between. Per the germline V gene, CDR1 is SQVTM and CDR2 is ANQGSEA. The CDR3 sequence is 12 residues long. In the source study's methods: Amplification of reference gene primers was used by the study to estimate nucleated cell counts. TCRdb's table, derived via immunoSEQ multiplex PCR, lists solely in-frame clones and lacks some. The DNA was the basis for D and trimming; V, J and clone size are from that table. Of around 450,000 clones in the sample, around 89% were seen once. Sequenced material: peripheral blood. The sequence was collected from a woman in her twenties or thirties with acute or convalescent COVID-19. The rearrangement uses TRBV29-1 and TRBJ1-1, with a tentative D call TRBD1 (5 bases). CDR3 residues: CSAQSGFAEAFF. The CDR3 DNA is TGCAGCGCCCAATCAGGGTTCGCTGAAGCTTTCTTT.